A single sample is the source of the 27 T cell receptor beta chains below, sequenced in a study of CD8 T cells in ankylosing spondylitis. TCRdb redid the calling of the 5' RACE reads with MiXCR, one entry per CDR3 protein. The sample comprises 200,000 or so distinct CDR3 sequences, 10% to 15% of which are singletons, and roughly 11% rests with the top ten. The sample was blood, either unsorted or a sorted T cell fraction (not recorded which). Receptors were obtained from a female donor with ankylosing spondylitis or in good health (not recorded which).

The sample holds many counts of this clonotype. The chain carries TRBV6-4 and TRBJ2-2; 7 nucleotides match TRBD2. CDR1 is MRHNA and CDR2 is SNTAGT in the germline V gene. Trimming removed 3 bases from V and 5 bases from J; junction bases left unmatched: 9. This CDR3 has 16 residues. CDR3 amino acids: CASSEAGTAETGELFF. The DNA of the CDR3 is TGTGCCAGCAGTGAAGCGGGGACGGCCGAGACCGGGGAGCTGTTTTTT.

There are many counts of this clonotype. The rearrangement links TRBV6-2 or TRBV6-3 to TRBJ2-5; 10 bases fit TRBD2. The V segment lost 5 bases and the J segment 2 bases; nucleotides outside the gene matches: 5. CDR1 is MNHEY, CDR2 SVGEGT, per germline. This CDR3 spans 15 amino acids. CDR3 sequence reads: CASSLGTSEQETQYF. Here the CDR3 DNA reads TGTGCCAGCAGTCTCGGGACTAGCGAACAAGAGACCCAGTACTTC.

This clonotype was counted ten times or more. V and J are TRBV7-2 and TRBJ2-1; D is ambiguous. Trimming took off 1 base at V and 8 bases at J, with 12 bases between the two ends. The CDR3 runs to 14 residues. Germline CDR1 reads SGHTA; CDR2 reads FQGNSA. As DNA, the CDR3 is TGTGCCAGCAGCTTAGATGGTGGTATCGATGAGCAGTTCTTC. As protein: CASSLDGGIDEQFF.

This clonotype was seen repeatedly, ten times or more. The CDR3 DNA is TGTGCCAGCAGCTTAGCGCTCCGATCAACAGATACGCAGTATTTT. Protein sequence: CASSLALRSTDTQYF. V and J are TRBV7-8 and TRBJ2-3, with D unclear. The germline gives CDR1 SGHVS, CDR2 FQNEAQ. V was shortened by 0 bases and J by 3 bases, with 10 bases between the two germline ends. This CDR3 has 15 amino acids.

This clonotype was counted at least ten times. The chain links TRBV10-3 to TRBJ2-5; TRBD1 or TRBD2 may be the D gene (6 bases each). Germline CDR1 ENHRY, CDR2 SYGVKD. Trimming took off 10 bases at V and 2 bases at J, with 20 bases between the two ends. The CDR3 runs 15 residues. The CDR3 here is CATEKGDFPQETQYF. The CDR3 DNA sequence: TGTGCCACCGAAAAGGGGGACTTTCCACAAGAGACCCAGTACTTC.

This clonotype was recorded a few times. The chain joins TRBV7-8 to TRBJ2-5, with D possibly TRBD1 on 6 matching bases. Germline CDR1 reads SGHVS; CDR2 reads FQNEAQ. Trimming pared 5 bases from V and 4 bases from J, leaving 11 bases between. CDR3 length equals 13 residues. The CDR3 coding sequence is TGTGCCAGCAGCATAGACAGGCCAGAGACCCAGTACTTC. This sequence encodes CASSIDRPETQYF.

The chain has TRBV10-3 and TRBJ2-6; D not resolved. CDR1 is ENHRY, CDR2 SYGVKD, per germline. The length of the CDR3 is 12 residues. The CDR3 region is CVTDSGANVLTF. CDR3 nucleotide sequence: TGTGTCACCGACTCTGGGGCCAACGTCCTGACTTTC.

J is TRBJ2-2 and V is TRBV7-2, with a weak D call TRBD2 (6 bases). Germline assignment: CDR1 SGHTA and CDR2 FQGNSA. V lost 0 bases, J lost 5 bases, and 10 bases lay in between. The CDR3 spans 15 residues. The CDR3 DNA follows: TGTGCCAGCAGCTTAGCGGGAGGTCGAACCGGGGAGCTGTTTTTT. This encodes CASSLAGGRTGELFF.

This clonotype was picked up many times. The chain employs TRBV5-1 and TRBJ1-2; D not resolved. Germline V gene data show CDR1 as SGHRS and CDR2 as YFSETQ. Trimming cost V 0 bases and J 8 bases, with 11 bases left between them. This CDR3 has 13 amino acids. Written as DNA, the CDR3 is TGCGCCAGCAGCTTGGGAGATTCTTACGGCTACACCTTC. Translating gives CASSLGDSYGYTF.

The chain combines TRBV7-9 with TRBJ1-2, with D unresolved. Trimming removed 3 bases at V and 0 bases at J, with 11 bases between. Germline lookup yields CDR1 SEHNR and CDR2 FQNEAQ (reference sequence). The CDR3 length is 15 residues. The CDR3 is CASSFVELANYGYTF. In nucleotides, the CDR3 is TGTGCCAGCAGCTTTGTGGAGTTAGCTAACTATGGCTACACCTTC. Looking up the rest from reference TRBV7-9 and TRBJ1-2 gives the full variable domain: DTGVSQNPRHKITKRGQNVTFRCDPISEHNRLYWYRQTLGQGPEFLTYFQNEAQLEKSRLLSDRFSAERPKGSFSTLEIQRTEQGDSAMYLCASSFVELANYGYTFGSGTRLTVV.

This clonotype was detected many times. The rearrangement links TRBV6-1 to TRBJ1-2, with D possibly being TRBD1 (5 bases). Germline assignment: CDR1 MNHNS and CDR2 SASEGT. Trimming took 7 bases from V and 4 from J, leaving 16 bases between them. This CDR3 has 14 amino acids. CDR3 coding DNA: TGTGCCAGCACTATTGGGAGGGGAATCTATGGCTACACCTTC. It is translated as CASTIGRGIYGYTF.

CDR3 in amino acids: CAVSGVAGNTGELFF. In nucleotides, the CDR3 is TGTGCCGTTTCCGGGGTAGCCGGGAACACCGGGGAGCTGTTTTTT. V and J are TRBV27 and TRBJ2-2; TRBD2 might be the D (5 bases). The CDR3 is 15 amino acids. CDR1 MNHEY and CDR2 SMNVEV come from the germline V gene (reference sequence). Trimming shortened V by 11 bases and J by 1 base, and 17 bases separated the two germline ends.

This clonotype was seen repeatedly, ten times or more. J is TRBJ2-3 and V is TRBV27, with D possibly matching TRBD2 (6 bases). The germline gives CDR1 MNHEY, CDR2 SMNVEV (reference sequence). Trimming pared 10 bases from V and 5 bases from J, leaving 19 bases between. CDR3 length: 14 residues. DNA for the CDR3: TGTGCCACTAAGCCGGGAGTAGAGTTAGATACGCAGTATTTT. The encoded protein is CATKPGVELDTQYF.

This clonotype has more than one count but fewer than ten. The chain uses TRBV12-3 or TRBV12-4 and TRBJ2-5, with D tentatively TRBD1 (5 bases). The CDR3 is 13 residues long. V shed 4 bases and J shed 5 bases, with 11 bases lying between them. The CDR3 region has the DNA TGTGCCAGCAGTTGGTCGTCAGGGGAGACCCAGTACTTC. The encoded protein is CASSWSSGETQYF.

This clonotype has a count of ten or more. CDR3 bases: TGTGCCAGCAGCTCCACAGGACTAGCGGGAGGCCATGAGCAGTTCTTC. This translates into CASSSTGLAGGHEQFF. V and J are TRBV28 and TRBJ2-1; 14 bases are shared with TRBD2. The trim removed 6 bases at V and 8 bases at J, leaving 9 bases unmatched. The CDR3 contains 16 residues. Germline CDR1 is MDHEN and CDR2 is SYDVKM.

This clonotype was detected many times. The gene calls are TRBV3-1 and TRBJ2-7, with D possibly TRBD1 on 5 matching bases. V gave up 5 bases and J gave up 6 bases, with 11 bases separating them. The germline gives CDR1 LGHDT, CDR2 YNNKEL (reference sequence). This CDR3 is built from 12 residues. The CDR3 nucleotides read TGTGCCAGCAGCACCCGAAGGGGCGAGCAGTACTTC. Translating gives CASSTRRGEQYF.

Of note for this clonotype: This may be a read error, as it is one base from a much larger clone. J is TRBJ2-5 and V is TRBV29-1; TRBD2 agrees at 8 bases. Germline V gene sequence: CDR1 SQVTM, CDR2 ANQGSEA. CDR3 length: 13 residues. Trimming removed 5 bases from V and 6 bases from J; junction bases left unmatched: 8. CDR3 sequence: CSVRTSPTQTQYF. The CDR3 nucleotides are TGCAGCGTTCGGACTAGCCCCACGCAGACCCAGTACTTC.

At least ten counts were recorded for this clonotype. The chain carries TRBV7-9 and TRBJ1-1, with 8 bases lining up with TRBD1. The CDR3 spans 15 residues. With 0 bases clipped from V and 4 bases from J, the junction kept 4 bases outside the gene matches. CDR1 SEHNR and CDR2 FQNEAQ come from the germline V gene (reference sequence). The CDR3 here is CASSLAAGGGTEAFF. The CDR3 nucleotides read TGTGCCAGCAGCTTAGCCGCAGGGGGCGGCACTGAAGCTTTCTTT. The full variable domain, with the rest looked up from reference TRBV7-9 and TRBJ1-1, is DTGVSQNPRHKITKRGQNVTFRCDPISEHNRLYWYRQTLGQGPEFLTYFQNEAQLEKSRLLSDRFSAERPKGSFSTLEIQRTEQGDSAMYLCASSLAAGGGTEAFFGQGTRLTVV.

This chain joins TRBV29-1 and TRBJ1-5; 8 bases agree with TRBD1. Germline lookup yields CDR1 SQVTM and CDR2 ANQGSEA. This CDR3 has 13 amino acids. With 5 bases clipped from V and 2 bases from J, the junction kept 2 bases outside the gene matches. CDR3 sequence (DNA): TGCAGCGTTTCAGGGGGCGGCAATCAGCCCCAGCATTTT. Its protein product is CSVSGGGNQPQHF.

This clonotype occurred a few times. J is TRBJ2-5 and V is TRBV20-1; no definite D call. CDR1 and CDR2 from the germline V gene are DFQATT and SNEGSKA (reference sequence). This CDR3 has 13 amino acids. V was cut by 6 bases and J by 4 bases, with 15 bases left in between. The CDR3 spells CSAASAMGETQYF. CDR3 sequence (DNA): TGCAGTGCCGCATCGGCCATGGGAGAGACCCAGTACTTC.

The table lists this clonotype with many counts. The rearrangement uses TRBV20-1 and TRBJ2-1; 10 positions agree with TRBD2. The CDR3 consists of 15 residues. V lost 2 bases to trimming and J lost 2 bases; unmatched junction nucleotides: 3. CDR1 and CDR2 (germline): DFQATT, SNEGSKA (reference sequence). The CDR3 sequence: CSARTLAGAYNEQFF. CDR3 in DNA: TGCAGTGCTAGAACGCTAGCGGGAGCCTACAATGAGCAGTTCTTC.

This clonotype has ten or more counts. The rearrangement uses TRBV12-3 or TRBV12-4 and TRBJ2-3, with TRBD2 as a possible D gene (6 bases). The CDR3 totals 13 residues. The germline V and J ends were trimmed by 6 bases and 4 bases, with 11 bases remaining between them. The CDR3: CASRNSGADTQYF. CDR3 DNA: TGTGCCAGCAGGAATAGCGGAGCAGATACGCAGTATTTT.

This clonotype was seen ten or more times. The rearrangement joins TRBV5-1 to TRBJ2-1; D unresolved. CDR1 and CDR2 from the germline V gene are SGHRS and YFSETQ. V lost 4 bases to trimming and J lost 6 bases, with 11 bases between them. The CDR3 extends over 13 amino acids. The CDR3 region is CASSDALGNEQFF. For the CDR3, the DNA is TGCGCCAGCAGCGATGCTTTGGGCAATGAGCAGTTCTTC.

There are many counts of this clonotype. The rearrangement links TRBV27 to TRBJ1-3; D unclear. Deletions cut 2 bases from V and 4 bases from J, with 9 bases between. The CDR3 contains 14 residues. The germline V gene has CDR1 MNHEY and CDR2 SMNVEV (reference sequence). The CDR3 region has the DNA TGTGCCAGCAGTTTAGGTCCTTCGGGAAACACCATATATTTT. Residues: CASSLGPSGNTIYF.

The V gene is TRBV7-2, the J gene TRBJ2-3; 9 nucleotides match TRBD2. The V and J ends lost 1 base and 3 bases, in that order; junction bases with no gene match: 5. The CDR3 contains 16 residues. Germline-derived CDR1 and CDR2 are SGHTA and FQGNSA. The CDR3 loop is CASSLGGGRETDTQYF. CDR3 in DNA: TGTGCCAGCAGCTTAGGAGGCGGGAGGGAAACAGATACGCAGTATTTT.

This rearrangement joins TRBV7-8 to TRBJ2-2, with 7 positions matching TRBD1. In germline, CDR1 is SGHVS, CDR2 FQNEAQ. The V and J ends lost 4 bases and 4 bases, in that order; junction bases with no gene match: 6. This CDR3 comprises 15 residues. The CDR3 coding sequence is TGTGCCAGCAGCTCAAGGGACAGCATCACCGGGGAGCTGTTTTTT. It codes for CASSSRDSITGELFF.

There are a few counts of this clonotype. The CDR3 DNA reads as TGTGCCACCAGTGCGGCAGGGGGGGGCAATCAGCCCCAGCATTTT. Encoded protein: CATSAAGGGNQPQHF. The chain couples TRBV24-1 to TRBJ1-5, with 7 bases identical to TRBD1. The V segment lost 5 bases and the J segment 2 bases; nucleotides outside the gene matches: 5. Germline CDR1 KGHDR, CDR2 SFDVKD. The CDR3 contains 15 residues.